These T cell receptor beta chains were read from a single sample in a study of blood T cell repertoires in COVID-19. Assay: immunoSEQ multiplex PCR; the TCRdb copy retains only in-frame clones and omits some. The sample records just under 350,000 clones, around nine tenths being singletons. The sample consisted of peripheral blood. These receptors all come from an older woman with COVID-19, enrolled during active disease. Both conserved end residues are part of each CDR3. D genes are given only for firm matches.

j_gene | d_gene | v_gene | CDR3aa
TRBJ1-4 | NA | TRBV30 | CAWSPPDSRVEKLFF
TRBJ1-2 | TRBD1 | TRBV5-1 | CASSRGQGDGYTF
TRBJ1-1 | NA | TRBV19 | CASSIAREGNTEAFF
TRBJ1-3 | NA | TRBV5-5 | CASSDLSGNTIYF
TRBJ2-2 | TRBD2 | TRBV2 | CASSELGGDTGELFF
TRBJ1-2 | NA | TRBV5-1 | CASSPPEYYGYTF
TRBJ1-2 | NA | TRBV19 | CASSSLKWGDYGYTF
TRBJ1-6 | NA | TRBV5-1 | CASSAGTPNSPLHF
TRBJ1-2 | TRBD1 | TRBV6-5 | CASSYSTRGQGQGYTF
TRBJ2-7 | NA | TRBV14 | CASSRDREDEQYF
TRBJ1-5 | NA | TRBV29-1 | CSFSSPLRGQPQHF
TRBJ2-3 | TRBD2 | TRBV2 | CASFRLAGTDTQYF
TRBJ1-2 | NA | TRBV3-1/TRBV3-2 | CASSQNNQGLGYTF
TRBJ1-1 | NA | TRBV6-5 | CATFRPQGNTEAFF
TRBJ1-6 | NA | TRBV2 | CASRRQGSPLHF
TRBJ2-5 | NA | TRBV7-9 | CASSFYSGQETQYF
TRBJ2-7 | NA | TRBV6-7 | CASSWALEQYF
TRBJ2-7 | NA | TRBV6-2/TRBV6-3 | CASSYNREPYEQYF
TRBJ2-7 | TRBD1 | TRBV2 | CASSEGQGAYEQYF
TRBJ1-1 | NA | TRBV30 | CARGREGTEAFF
TRBJ2-1 | NA | TRBV4-2 | CASSQLSEQFF
TRBJ1-2 | NA | TRBV30 | CASQPAEWYGYTF
TRBJ2-1 | TRBD1 | TRBV2 | CASVRDRVNEQFF
TRBJ2-7 | TRBD1 | TRBV6-5 | CASRTGGVYEQYF
TRBJ1-2 | NA | TRBV28 | CASATGGRNYGYTF
TRBJ2-6 | NA | TRBV7-2 | CASSLGPAGANVLTF
TRBJ1-2 | NA | TRBV12-3/TRBV12-4 | CASSLYGYTF
TRBJ2-3 | NA | TRBV6-1 | CASSEPPTDTQYF
TRBJ2-3 | TRBD2 | TRBV18 | CASSPRTSGGPLRTDTQYF
TRBJ2-4 | NA | TRBV4-1 | CASSQEDGRIAKNIQYF
TRBJ1-3 | NA | TRBV19 | CASSAQGVLSGNTIYF
TRBJ1-2 | NA | TRBV3-1/TRBV3-2 | CASSHSGGAGYTF